The 4 T cell receptor beta chains reported below all come from one sample, sequenced in a study of chemoradiotherapy in HPV16-positive cancers. The assay was immunoSEQ multiplex PCR, and TCRdb's table has in-frame clones only and misses some. The data show about 5,900 clones, with roughly four fifths seen just once and roughly 9.7% held by the top ten. This material was acquired from a patient who underwent chemoradiotherapy. The receptors originated from a human donor with HPV-associated anogenital cancer.

V gene TRBV18 combines with J gene TRBJ2-5; 8 bases are a match to TRBD1. The CDR3 covers 15 residues. Germline loops: CDR1 KGHSH, CDR2 LQKENI. Unmatched junction bases numbered 11, after V lost 6 bases and J lost 5 bases. This CDR3 reads CASSQLTGVGETQYF. DNA for the CDR3: TGTGCCAGCTCCCAGCTGACAGGGGTGGGCGAGACCCAGTACTTC. Complete variable domain (other parts from reference TRBV18 and TRBJ2-5): NAGVMQNPRHLVRRRGQEARLRCSPMKGHSHVYWYRQLPEEGLKFMVYLQKENIIDESGMPKERFSAEFPKEGPSILRIQQVVRGDSAAYFCASSQLTGVGETQYFGPGTRLLVL.

The chain carries TRBV5-1 and TRBJ2-5; D is possibly TRBD1 (5 bases). Germline lookup yields CDR1 SGHRS and CDR2 YFSETQ. V was pared by 4 bases and J by 2 bases, with 18 bases between. This CDR3 region has 16 residues. This CDR3 is CASSPLGAGRQETQYF. The CDR3 coding sequence is TGCGCCAGCAGCCCTTTAGGGGCAGGGCGGCAAGAGACCCAGTACTTC.

This sequence joins TRBV2 and TRBJ2-5; weak D call: TRBD1 (6 bases). The better agreement between TRBJ2-7 and the DNA end casts doubt on the J call. CDR1 and CDR2 from the germline V gene are SNHLY and FYNNEI. The CDR3 loop spans 13 amino acids. This chain's CDR3 is CASRAGVNYEQYF. CDR3 coding DNA: TGTGCCAGCCGAGCAGGGGTAAACTACGAGCAGTACTTC.

This chain uses TRBV4-2 with TRBJ2-7, with a weak D call TRBD1 (6 bases). Per the germline V gene, CDR1 is LGHNA and CDR2 is YNFKEQ. V gave up 2 bases and J gave up 2 bases, with 13 bases separating them. The CDR3 covers 15 residues. Here the CDR3 DNA reads TGTGCCAGCAGCCAAAGCCGACAGGCGGCCTACGAGCAGTACTTC. Its translation is CASSQSRQAAYEQYF.